These 22 T cell receptor beta chains originate from one sample sequenced in a study of blood T cell repertoires in COVID-19 (TCRdb year 2020). The library was produced with the immunoSEQ multiplex PCR assay. TCRdb carries this immuneACCESS record with in-frame sequences only. Its versions omit some clonotypes, under half of them owing to an unresolved V gene in the studies checked, with the rest unexplained. In all, the sample holds 200,000 to 250,000 clones, and roughly 84% of those were seen once. Of the sample, 6.8% is held by the ten largest clones. The material sequenced was PBMCs or T cells enriched from blood (not recorded which). The receptor source for this set is a woman aged 40 to 50 who had recovered from COVID-19.

The rearrangement joins TRBV4-1 to TRBJ1-1; D is unresolved. The length of the CDR3 is 15 residues. The V gene's germline CDR1 is MGHRA and CDR2 YSYEKL. V was cut by 1 base and J by 1 base, with 10 bases left in between. The DNA for the CDR3 is TGCGCCAGCAGCCAAGGTACTCGGGGGAACACTGAAGCTTTCTTT. Its translation is CASSQGTRGNTEAFF.

The chain couples TRBV11-3 to TRBJ2-5; D remains ambiguous. V lost 1 base and J lost 4, with 4 bases in between. The CDR3 consists of 12 residues. Germline V gene sequence: CDR1 SGHNT, CDR2 YENEEA. The DNA for the CDR3 is TGTGCCAGCAGCTTAGCGTCAGAGACCCAGTACTTC. Translation: CASSLASETQYF.

This chain uses TRBV19 with TRBJ2-5; TRBD1 aligns across 10 bases. The germline V gene encodes CDR1 LNHDA and CDR2 SQIVND (reference sequence). The J segment lost 7 bases and the V segment lost 1 base, leaving 6 bases of the junction unmatched. This CDR3 has 15 residues. CDR3 in DNA: TGTGCCAGTAGTATAGCGTCCGGGACAGGGGTGACCCAGTACTTC. Its translation: CASSIASGTGVTQYF.

The chain has TRBV5-5 and TRBJ2-7; TRBD1 matches 8 bases. V was pared by 6 bases and J by 3 bases, with 8 bases of the junction left unmatched. This CDR3 is built from 14 residues. Germline lookup yields CDR1 SGHKS and CDR2 YYEKEE (reference sequence). CDR3 in DNA: TGTGCCAGCACCCTAGGACAGGGAGGCTACGAGCAGTACTTC. Translating gives CASTLGQGGYEQYF. Using reference TRBV5-5 and TRBJ2-7 for the parts outside the CDR3, the full variable domain is DAGVTQSPTHLIKTRGQQVTLRCSPISGHKSVSWYQQVLGQGPQFIFQYYEKEERGRGNFPDRFSARQFPNYSSELNVNALLLGDSALYLCASTLGQGGYEQYFGPGTRLTVT.

This clone was seen just once. The V and J genes are TRBV27 and TRBJ2-3, with TRBD2 matching over 8 bases. The V gene end was trimmed by 7 bases and the J gene end by 1 base; junction bases not matched to a gene: 1. This CDR3 region has 13 residues. Germline values: CDR1 MNHEY, CDR2 SMNVEV (reference sequence). CDR3 nucleotides: TGTGCCAGCACAGCGGGAGGCACAGATACGCAGTATTTT. Its translation is CASTAGGTDTQYF.

The CDR3 DNA is TGTGCCAGCAGCTCCTTGGGACTAGCGGGAGGTCGCGAGCAGTTCTTC. Protein: CASSSLGLAGGREQFF. The chain recombines TRBV11-1 with TRBJ2-1; the match to TRBD2 covers 15 bases. Germline V gene data show CDR1 as SGHAT and CDR2 as FQDESV (reference sequence). The CDR3 runs to 16 residues. V gave up 4 bases and J gave up 10 bases; unmatched junction bases: 8.

This chain connects TRBV6-6 to TRBJ1-2, with D maybe TRBD1 (5 bases). This CDR3 has 11 amino acids. The germline CDR1 and CDR2 sequences are MNHNY and SVGAGI (reference sequence). Trimming left V 4 bases short and J 9 bases short, with 9 bases between. The CDR3 nucleotides are TGTGCCAGCAGTTCCGACAGTAGCTACACCTTC. It translates to CASSSDSSYTF.

This clone showed up just once. The V gene is TRBV5-1, the J gene TRBJ2-7; the D is unclear. V was shortened by 0 bases and J by 3 bases, with 7 bases between the two germline ends. Germline V gene sequence: CDR1 SGHRS, CDR2 YFSETQ. The CDR3 length is 13 residues. CDR3 region: CASSLDSVYEQYV. CDR3 bases: TGCGCCAGCAGCTTGGACAGTGTCTACGAGCAGTACGTC.

The V call is TRBV6-6, the J call TRBJ1-5; D is possibly TRBD1 (5 bases). CDR3 length: 15 residues. Trimming shortened V by 4 bases and J by 6 bases, and 16 bases separated the two germline ends. CDR1 and CDR2 (germline): MNHNY, SVGAGI (reference sequence). This chain's CDR3 is CASSSQHGASQPQHF. In DNA form, the CDR3 reads TGTGCCAGCAGTTCACAACATGGGGCGTCTCAGCCCCAGCATTTT.

The genes are TRBV15 and TRBJ1-2, with D perhaps matching TRBD1 (5 bases). The CDR3 loop spans 14 amino acids. V was pared by 0 bases and J by 2 bases, with 7 bases between. The germline V gene encodes CDR1 LNHNV and CDR2 YYDKDF (reference sequence). The CDR3 bases are TGTGCCACCAGCAGAGATCGGACAAACTATGGCTACACCTTC. Amino acids: CATSRDRTNYGYTF.

The V gene is TRBV10-3, the J gene TRBJ2-4; no clear D. The CDR3 consists of 12 residues. The ends were cut back, 2 bases at V and 6 bases at J, with 5 bases in the middle. The V gene's germline CDR1 is ENHRY and CDR2 SYGVKD. CDR3: CAISEPGNIQYF. The CDR3 DNA follows: TGTGCCATCAGTGAGCCCGGAAACATTCAGTACTTC.

The rearrangement uses TRBV19 and TRBJ1-5, with 7 positions matching TRBD1. V lost 3 bases and J lost 4; bases outside the gene matches: 6. From germline, CDR1 is LNHDA and CDR2 SQIVND (reference sequence). The CDR3 is 15 amino acids. The CDR3 nucleotides are TGTGCCAGTAGTATGTGGGGGACAGCAAATCAGCCCCAGCATTTT. This gives the protein CASSMWGTANQPQHF.

The V and J genes are TRBV18 and TRBJ1-5, with D uncertain. Germline CDR1 reads KGHSH; CDR2 reads LQKENI. The CDR3 is 16 amino acids. V lost 2 bases and J 0 bases, leaving 11 bases between the germline ends. CDR3 residues: CASSPTTPYSNQPQHF. The CDR3 DNA follows: TGTGCCAGCTCACCAACGACACCTTATAGCAATCAGCCCCAGCATTTT.

The V and J genes are TRBV14 and TRBJ2-7, with D hard to call. The V end lost 6 bases, the J end lost 1 base, and 16 bases lay between the germline ends. The CDR3 has 15 amino acids. Germline CDR1 reads SGHDN; CDR2 reads FVKESK. The CDR3 reads CASRPTDTSSYEQYF. The CDR3 bases are TGTGCCAGCAGGCCTACAGATACATCGTCCTACGAGCAGTACTTC.

The DNA for the CDR3 is TGTGCCAGCAGCTTAGGACAACTAACTAATGAAAAACTGTTTTTT. Amino acids: CASSLGQLTNEKLFF. The chain uses TRBV7-9 and TRBJ1-4; no firm D call. The CDR3 extends over 15 amino acids. Trimming shortened V by 1 base and J by 1 base, and 7 bases separated the two germline ends. CDR1 and CDR2 (germline): SEHNR, FQNEAQ (reference sequence).

J is TRBJ2-6 and V is TRBV15; TRBD2 matches at 7 bases. The CDR3 is 16 residues long. Germline V lookup: CDR1 LNHNV, CDR2 YYDKDF (reference sequence). Losses at the gene ends were 3 bases for V and 0 bases for J; bases not matched to a gene: 2. CDR3 protein: CATSRGGDSGANVLTF. The CDR3 DNA reads as TGTGCCACCAGCAGGGGGGGGGACTCTGGGGCCAACGTCCTGACTTTC.

The gene calls are TRBV24-1 and TRBJ2-5, with TRBD1 as a possible D gene (6 bases). There are 16 residues in the CDR3. CDR1 is KGHDR and CDR2 is SFDVKD in the germline V gene. V gave up 4 bases and J gave up 1 base, with 15 bases separating them. This CDR3 is CATSDLTQGTQETQYF. In DNA, the CDR3 is TGTGCCACCAGTGACCTCACACAGGGAACCCAAGAGACCCAGTACTTC.

This clone turned up a few times. J is TRBJ1-2 and V is TRBV15; TRBD1 agrees at 8 bases. The length of the CDR3 is 14 residues. J was trimmed by 5 bases and V by 6 bases; bases with no gene match: 8. The germline gives CDR1 LNHNV, CDR2 YYDKDF (reference sequence). The chain's CDR3 is CATSIGQGGYGYTF. CDR3 in DNA: TGTGCCACCAGTATCGGACAGGGCGGGTATGGCTACACCTTC.

V usage is TRBV6-5 and J usage is TRBJ1-4; D unresolved. Trimming took off 6 bases at V and 8 bases at J, with 10 bases between the two ends. CDR1 and CDR2 (germline): MNHEY, SVGAGI. CDR3 length: 12 amino acids. The DNA of the CDR3 is TGTGCCAGCAGCGGAGACGACGAAAAACTGTTTTTT. Its protein is CASSGDDEKLFF.

This clone was found a few times. The chain carries TRBV5-4 and TRBJ1-2; TRBD1 aligns across 7 bases. CDR3 length: 13 residues. Germline CDR1 SGHNT, CDR2 YYREEE (reference sequence). Unmatched junction bases numbered 7, after V lost 4 bases and J lost 7 bases. CDR3: CASSKGQESGYTF. The CDR3 DNA reads as TGTGCCAGCAGCAAAGGACAGGAGAGTGGCTACACCTTC.

This chain uses TRBV27 with TRBJ1-2; D perhaps matches TRBD1 (5 bases). This CDR3 has 14 amino acids. Per germline, CDR1 MNHEY and CDR2 SMNVEV (reference sequence). Trimming took off 6 bases at V and 6 bases at J, with 17 bases between the two ends. Here the CDR3 DNA reads TGTGCCAGCAGGACCTTTGGGGGACTGAATGGCTACACCTTC. Translated: CASRTFGGLNGYTF.

This chain connects TRBV7-9 to TRBJ2-3, with 10 positions matching TRBD2. This CDR3 spans 16 amino acids. The V segment lost 5 bases and the J segment 5 bases; nucleotides outside the gene matches: 10. Germline assignment: CDR1 SEHNR and CDR2 FQNEAQ (reference sequence). The CDR3: CASSPRLAGDVDTQYF. CDR3 nucleotide sequence: TGTGCCAGCAGCCCGAGGCTAGCGGGAGATGTAGATACGCAGTATTTT.